This T cell receptor (beta chain) stems from a study of blood T cell repertoires in COVID-19 (dated by TCRdb to the early 2020s). Broadly, across the study: Collaborator samples came from the United States, Italy and Spain and covered acute and convalescent phases of COVID-19. The material from the prospective study consisted of cDNA or gDNA derived from T cells, B-cell-depleted T cells, or PBMCs. The dataset comprised deeply sampled blood TCRbeta repertoires from subjects exposed to, actively infected with, or recovered from COVID-19. The repertoires were released in a freely available public database intended as a resource for research on the immune response to SARS-CoV-2. The samples were drawn from the first 160 participants of the ongoing ImmuneRACE study and from 1,254 subjects provided by 6 global collaborators. Sample metadata almost always included a de-identified subject ID, COVID-19 status, age in years and sex. Where available, HLA class I and class II types were taken from metadata supplied by the sample provider and were not determined by assay-based typing.

TCRbeta CDR3 regions were amplified from genomic DNA by means of the immunoSEQ Assay, a bias-controlled multiplex PCR. The published analysis was carried out like this. Nucleated cell counts per sample were estimated from amplification of reference gene primers within the assay. To quantify the absolute abundance of each unique TCRbeta CDR3 rearrangement, sequence reads were collapsed and filtered. For each sample, productive Simpson clonality was calculated as the square root of Simpson's diversity index over productive rearrangements. TCRdb took this table from immuneACCESS and kept in-frame rearrangements with V and J called. Such tables lack part of the clones; where checked against another copy, unresolved V genes explain under half of the gap, and the rest is unexplained. D and trimming come from the DNA, and the V and J calls and clone size come from that table. This sample has 60,000 or so clones in its table, and around 90% of those were observed once. The ten top clones hold about 13% of the sample.

Relative to germline, V is missing 8 bases and J is missing 3 bases, with 8 bases of the junction outside any gene match. CDR1 is given as MDHEN and CDR2 as SYDVKM, both from the germline V gene. The CDR3 numbers 14 residues from cysteine through phenylalanine. The sequence is cut down to CDR3 DNA, 42 bases in frame from base 1. Comments on this clone: What this receptor recognizes is not known. Base quality data are lacking; no much larger clone is found one base away.

Beyond this particular receptor, the publication reports: How much clinical and demographic metadata was included differed by source and by participant, and the metadata was provided uncurated.

Collaborating institutions collected whole blood in K2EDTA tubes following their own protocols. For TCRbeta analysis, collaborators shipped samples in one of three forms: frozen whole blood, isolated PBMCs, or DNA extracted from either of those sample types. This TCR was sampled from a man between 60 and 75 years old with active COVID-19. In this chain, TRBV28 is recombined with TRBJ2-5; 8 bases in the junction line up with TRBD1. The sequenced sample was peripheral blood. The base sequence is TGTGCCAGCGCCCGACAGGGGCTTAAAGAGACCCAGTACTTC. This sequence encodes CASARQGLKETQYF.